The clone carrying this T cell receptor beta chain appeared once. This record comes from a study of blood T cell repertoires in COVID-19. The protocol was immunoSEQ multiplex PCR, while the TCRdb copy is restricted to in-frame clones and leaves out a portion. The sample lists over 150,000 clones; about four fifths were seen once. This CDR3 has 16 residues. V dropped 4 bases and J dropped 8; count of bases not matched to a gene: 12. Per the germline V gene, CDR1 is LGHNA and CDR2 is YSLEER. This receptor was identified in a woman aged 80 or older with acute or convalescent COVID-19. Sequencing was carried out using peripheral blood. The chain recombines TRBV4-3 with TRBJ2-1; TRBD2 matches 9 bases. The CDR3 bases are TGCGCCAGCAGCCCCCAAAGGCCAGCGGGGGGCGATGAGCAGTTCTTC. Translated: CASSPQRPAGGDEQFF.